This TCR beta chain was identified in a study of CXCR3-negative and CXCR3-positive naive CD8 T cells. Study conclusions and caveats: For memory CD8+ cells diversity was much lower, but both naive subsets had comparably high diversity. Naive subsets had comparable surface CD5, so TRB CDR3 properties gauged TCR strength. The study found that naive CXCR3-negative and CXCR3-positive cells shared TRBV-TRBJ usage, while memory cells differed.

The CDR3 extends over 15 amino acids. Germline values: CDR1 SQVTM, CDR2 ANQGSEA. It was by 5' RACE with UMI labels that the TRB cDNA libraries were prepared. TCRdb reanalyzed the 5' RACE reads and collapses them to one entry per CDR3 protein, without DNA. The sample totals 5,000 to 6,500 distinct CDR3 sequences; its top ten clones hold 2% to 2.5%. Definition of naive CD8+ T cells rested on a CD45RO-CCR7+CD27+CD95- profile. A word on this clonotype: Antigen specificity is unknown.

This sequence was found in a human donor in good health. Some clones in this sample may be carry-over from other donors' samples. J is TRBJ2-7 and V is TRBV29-1; with no DNA, the TCRdb D assignment of TRBD1 cannot be verified. Specimen: naive CXCR3- CD8+ T cells from blood. The sample's subset: CD45RO-CCR7+CD27+CD95- naive CD8+ T cells lacking CXCR3 (TNR3-). The CDR3 protein is CSVRGWQGSSYEQYF.